A selection of T cell receptor beta chains follows, all from one sample in a study of shared clonotypes between healthy human individuals. Measured with immunoSEQ multiplex PCR; TCRdb has only the in-frame clones, and not every one. The table shows approximately 2.3 million clones, with approximately 93% occurring only once. Material for sequencing was naive CD4+ T cells from PBMCs. All receptors derive from a man aged 18 to 29 in good health. Some clones in this sample may be carry-over from other donors' samples. CDR3s include the opening cysteine and the closing phenylalanine or tryptophan. The D gene is left open where the match is weak. Rows give clone size only sometimes, using once, few, many, or a class for an expanded clone.

d_gene	abundance	j_gene	v_gene	len	CDR3aa	CDR3nt
NA	NA	TRBJ1-2	TRBV2	13	CANGGKESYGYTF	TGTGCCAACGGGGGGAAGGAATCCTATGGCTACACCTTC
TRBD1	NA	TRBJ2-7	TRBV18	14	CASSRTTGSYEQYF	TGTGCCAGCTCACGAACGACAGGGTCCTACGAGCAGTACTTC
NA	NA	TRBJ2-3	TRBV5-1	14	CASSLGTEGDTQYF	TGCGCCAGCAGCTTGGGGACCGAAGGTGATACGCAGTATTTT
NA	NA	TRBJ2-1	TRBV4-3	15	CASSQQSGVNNEQFF	TGCGCCAGCAGCCAGCAATCGGGGGTAAACAATGAGCAGTTCTTC
TRBD2	once	TRBJ2-7	TRBV27	14	CASKRGGVLYEQYF	TGTGCCAGCAAGCGGGGAGGGGTCCTCTACGAGCAGTACTTC
TRBD2	once	TRBJ2-3	TRBV5-1	17	CASSSGTSGRATDTQYF	TGCGCCAGCAGCTCTGGGACTAGCGGGAGGGCCACAGATACGCAGTATTTT
NA	NA	TRBJ2-7	TRBV7-8	16	CASSSGPGRGYYEQYF	TGTGCCAGCAGCTCGGGCCCGGGAAGGGGCTATTACGAGCAGTACTTC
NA	NA	TRBJ1-3	TRBV7-9	14	CASSLASSGNTIYF	TGTGCCAGCAGCTTAGCATCCTCTGGAAACACCATATATTTT
TRBD2	NA	TRBJ2-1	TRBV28	16	CASSSGAGGPYNEQFF	TGTGCCAGCAGTTCCGGAGCGGGAGGGCCATACAATGAGCAGTTCTTC
NA	NA	TRBJ2-3	TRBV15	18	CATSRTRAGQTPTDTQYF	TGTGCCACCAGCAGAACCAGAGCGGGACAGACACCCACAGATACGCAGTATTTT
NA	NA	TRBJ1-3	TRBV11-1	16	CASSLSTGLPGNTIYF	TGTGCCAGCAGCTTAAGTACCGGACTCCCTGGAAACACCATATATTTT
TRBD2	NA	TRBJ2-7	TRBV7-8	13	CATGGVSGYEQYF	TGTGCCACCGGGGGGGTGTCGGGCTACGAGCAGTACTTC
TRBD2	NA	TRBJ2-7	TRBV7-2	14	CASSFRREAYEQYF	TGTGCCAGCAGCTTCCGGCGGGAGGCCTACGAGCAGTACTTC
TRBD1	once	TRBJ1-3	TRBV6-5	13	CASSSTGGNTIYF	TGTGCCAGCAGCTCGACAGGGGGAAACACCATATATTTT
NA	NA	TRBJ1-3	TRBV27	16	CASSLSGLGSGNTIYF	TGTGCCAGCAGTTTATCTGGTTTGGGCTCTGGAAACACCATATATTTT
NA	once	TRBJ1-3	TRBV6-5	14	CASSDTGSGNTIYF	TGTGCCAGCAGTGACACAGGTAGTGGAAACACCATATATTTT
NA	NA	TRBJ1-1	TRBV5-1	13	CASSSRTTNGAFF	TGCGCCAGCAGTTCCCGGACTACCAACGGAGCTTTCTTT
TRBD1	NA	TRBJ1-2	TRBV5-6	13	CASSRDRVYGYTF	TGTGCCAGCAGCCGGGACAGGGTCTATGGCTACACCTTC
NA	NA	TRBJ1-5	TRBV6-1	14	CASRATGRNQPQHF	TGTGCCAGCAGAGCGACAGGACGCAATCAGCCCCAGCATTTT
NA	NA	TRBJ2-3	TRBV10-2	15	CASSDWASSTDTQYF	TGCGCCAGCAGTGATTGGGCAAGTAGCACAGATACGCAGTATTTT
NA	once	TRBJ2-7	TRBV19	14	CASSIGPRSYEQYF	TGTGCCAGTAGTATAGGCCCCAGGTCCTACGAGCAGTACTTC
NA	NA	TRBJ1-2	TRBV4-3	13	CASSQAGTHRHTF	TGCGCCAGCAGCCAAGCAGGGACACACCGCCACACCTTC
NA	NA	TRBJ1-3	TRBV15	17	CATSRVFLGGPGNTIYF	TGTGCCACCAGCAGAGTATTCCTCGGGGGGCCGGGAAACACCATATATTTT
NA	NA	TRBJ1-5	TRBV5-6	16	CASSLGGGASNQPQHF	TGTGCCAGCAGCTTGGGAGGAGGGGCCAGCAATCAGCCCCAGCATTTT
NA	NA	TRBJ1-2	TRBV30	14	CAWRGLGATNGYTF	TGTGCCTGGAGGGGCCTCGGGGCTACGAATGGCTACACCTTC
NA	NA	TRBJ2-1	TRBV14	15	CASGRGRRTRGEQFF	TGTGCCAGCGGCCGGGGGCGGAGAACAAGGGGTGAGCAGTTCTTC
NA	NA	TRBJ1-1	TRBV25-1	14	CATSSYTLDTEAFF	TGTGCCACCTCGTCCTATACTCTGGACACTGAAGCTTTCTTT
TRBD2	NA	TRBJ2-7	TRBV11-2	17	CASSLESSGTSPYEQYF	TGTGCCAGCAGCTTAGAGTCCAGCGGGACTAGTCCCTACGAGCAGTACTTC
NA	NA	TRBJ1-2	TRBV5-1	12	CASRWGKDGYTF	TGCGCCAGCAGGTGGGGCAAGGATGGCTACACCTTC
TRBD1	NA	TRBJ2-2	TRBV28	17	CASSRDRGLRFGGELFF	TGTGCCAGCAGTCGGGACAGGGGGTTGAGGTTTGGCGGGGAGCTGTTTTTT
TRBD1	NA	TRBJ2-7	TRBV11-3	14	CASSLGNRGDEQYF	TGTGCCAGCAGCTTAGGGAACAGGGGTGACGAGCAGTACTTC
NA	NA	TRBJ1-1	TRBV28	11	CASRGGTEAFF	TGTGCCAGCAGGGGTGGCACTGAAGCTTTCTTT
TRBD2	NA	TRBJ2-7	TRBV9	16	CASSVGGAGGYYEQYF	TGTGCCAGCAGCGTAGGTGGGGCGGGAGGGTACTACGAGCAGTACTTC
NA	NA	TRBJ1-1	TRBV27	16	CASSLQGLDMNTEAFF	TGTGCCAGCAGTCTGCAGGGGCTTGACATGAACACTGAAGCTTTCTTT
NA	NA	TRBJ1-2	TRBV18	13	CASSPQGNYGYTF	TGTGCCAGCTCACCCCAGGGAAACTATGGCTACACCTTC
NA	NA	TRBJ2-7	TRBV11-2	15	CASSQVSTAPYEQYF	TGCGCCAGCAGCCAAGTGAGTACAGCTCCCTACGAGCAGTACTTC
TRBD2	NA	TRBJ2-1	TRBV6-5	14	CASTSSGTYNEQFF	TGTGCCAGCACTTCTAGCGGCACCTACAATGAGCAGTTCTTC
NA	NA	TRBJ1-4	TRBV28	14	CASSRRGRNEKLFF	TGTGCCAGCAGCCGCCGGGGCCGAAATGAAAAACTGTTTTTT
NA	NA	TRBJ2-1	TRBV18	15	CASSPLGAGYNEQFF	TGTGCCAGCTCACCACTGGGGGCGGGGTACAATGAGCAGTTCTTC
NA	NA	TRBJ1-1	TRBV6-5	15	CASSTGPGLNREAFF	TGTGCCAGCAGTACCGGACCGGGACTGAACCGGGAAGCTTTCTTT
TRBD2	NA	TRBJ2-1	TRBV5-1	16	CASSLSGRGSYNEQFF	TGCGCCAGCAGCTTGTCCGGGAGGGGCTCCTACAATGAGCAGTTCTTC
TRBD2	once	TRBJ2-1	TRBV9	14	CASSGTSGYNEQFF	TGTGCCAGCAGCGGGACTAGCGGCTACAATGAGCAGTTCTTC
TRBD1	NA	TRBJ1-1	TRBV11-1	19	CASSLKTAQGARWVTEAFF	TGTGCCAGCAGCTTAAAAACGGCCCAGGGGGCGCGTTGGGTCACTGAAGCTTTCTTT
NA	NA	TRBJ2-3	TRBV20-1	10	CSAIRDTQYF	TGCAGTGCTATACGTGATACGCAGTATTTT
NA	NA	TRBJ1-2	TRBV28	14	CASSSRERSYGYTF	TGTGCCAGCAGTTCAAGGGAACGTAGCTACGGCTACACCTTC
NA	NA	TRBJ2-7	TRBV18	16	CASSPLAGNIPYEQYF	TGTGCCAGCTCACCACTTGCAGGGAACATACCCTACGAGCAGTACTTC
NA	NA	TRBJ1-5	TRBV28	14	CASSYTQVRQPQHF	TGTGCCAGCAGCTACACCCAGGTCCGTCAGCCCCAGCATTTT
NA	NA	TRBJ2-7	TRBV5-1	15	CATPEGGQYTYEQYF	TGCGCCACCCCAGAGGGGGGACAGTACACCTACGAGCAGTACTTC
NA	once	TRBJ2-5	TRBV11-2	15	CASSLEGGSQETQYF	TGTGCCAGCAGCTTGGAGGGGGGGTCTCAAGAGACCCAGTACTTC
NA	NA	TRBJ2-5	TRBV10-3	13	CAIRGHQRETQYF	TGTGCCATCAGGGGACATCAGAGGGAGACCCAGTACTTC
TRBD1	NA	TRBJ1-5	TRBV29-1	13	CSVETGSNQPQHF	TGCAGCGTTGAGACAGGGTCCAATCAGCCCCAGCATTTT
NA	NA	TRBJ2-1	TRBV11-3	16	CASSRRGLAGTNEQFF	TGTGCCAGCAGCCGCAGGGGGCTAGCGGGGACTAATGAGCAGTTCTTC
TRBD2	NA	TRBJ2-6	TRBV5-4	15	CASNLGGAGANVLTF	TGTGCCAGCAACCTGGGAGGGGCAGGGGCCAACGTCCTGACTTTC
NA	NA	TRBJ2-2	TRBV30	16	CAWMREWGSNTGELFF	TGTGCCTGGATGAGGGAGTGGGGGTCGAACACCGGGGAGCTGTTTTTT
NA	NA	TRBJ1-5	TRBV28	12	CASIGVNQPQHF	TGTGCCAGCATTGGGGTCAATCAGCCCCAGCATTTT